This TCR beta chain stems from a study of shared clonotypes between healthy human individuals. The CDR3 runs 14 residues. V lost 6 bases and J 7 bases, leaving 19 bases between the germline ends. Germline V gene lookup returns CDR1 SGHDT and CDR2 YYEEEE. Overall study findings and caveats: Even with large depth, rarefaction showed that sorted-subset sequencing was incomplete. Few donors restricted represented genetic and exposure-history diversity.

Samples underwent the assay at deep level. Method: immunoSEQ multiplex PCR; TCRdb's copy keeps in-frame clones and lacks some. Of over a million clones listed, approximately 80% were seen once; the top ten hold 0.5% to 0.65%. Into CD45RA+ naive and CD45RA-negative memory subsets, the CD4+ cells were split. Note on this clone: No antigen is known for it.

The receptor's source is a man aged 18 to 29 in good health. Some clones in this sample may be carry-over from other donors' samples. Material for sequencing was memory CD4+ T cells from PBMCs. Subset: CD45RA-negative fraction. This chain connects TRBV5-6 to TRBJ1-1; D remains ambiguous. CDR3 DNA sequence: TGTGCCAGCACCTATGGCGGGCAGCAGATTGAAGCTTTCTTT. This translates into CASTYGGQQIEAFF.